The T cell receptor beta chain under discussion was sequenced for a study of blood T cell repertoires in COVID-19. The J segment lost 3 bases and the V segment lost 4 bases, leaving 7 bases of the junction unmatched. The germline CDR1 and CDR2 sequences are MNHEY and SVGEGT. The CDR3 spans 15 residues. Original analysis: Scientists estimated how many nucleated cells there were by amplifying reference gene primers. Generated by immunoSEQ multiplex PCR, the TCRdb table keeps only in-frame clones and is missing some. That table gives V, J and clone size, and the DNA gave D and trimming. The repertoire includes 110,000 or so clones, around 89% of them detected once, and 15% to 20% sits in the top ten.

The clonotype comes from a human donor with acute or convalescent COVID-19. The donor label of this sample is uncertain. V gene TRBV6-2 or TRBV6-3 combines with J gene TRBJ2-7; 9 nucleotides agree with TRBD2. Material: peripheral blood. This CDR3 is CASSSVAGDSYEQYF. In DNA form, the CDR3 reads TGTGCCAGCAGTTCGGTAGCGGGAGACAGCTACGAGCAGTACTTC.